This T cell receptor beta chain was recovered during a study of PD-1 blockade in classical Hodgkin lymphoma. Each of the patients experienced relapse following autologous stem cell transplantation, and their brentuximab vedotin exposure differed. Generated by immunoSEQ multiplex PCR, the TCRdb table keeps only in-frame clones and is missing some. The table has roughly 97,000 clones, approximately 80% seen once; the top ten hold more than 10%. This CDR3 spans 13 amino acids. Trimming removed 6 bases at V and 7 bases at J, with 13 bases between. Looked up from germline, CDR1 is MNHNS and CDR2 is SASEGT.

The clonotype originates from a human donor with classical Hodgkin lymphoma. This sequence joins TRBV6-1 and TRBJ1-5, with D possibly TRBD1 on 5 matching bases. The sample in question was peripheral blood mononuclear cells (PBMCs), obtained at baseline. The CDR3 sequence: CASRDRRGQPQHF. In DNA form, the CDR3 reads TGTGCCAGCAGGGATCGTAGGGGCCAGCCCCAGCATTTT.